This T cell receptor (beta chain) derives from a study of blood T cell repertoires in COVID-19. About the research overall: Spain, Italy and the United States supplied samples that represented acute and convalescent COVID-19. From T cells, B-cell-depleted T cells, or PBMCs came the material, which was cDNA or gDNA.

The V and J ends lost 0 bases and 5 bases respectively, with 7 bases between them. This CDR3 has 14 amino acids. Germline CDR1 reads LGHNA; CDR2 reads YNFKEQ. Per the original methods: By means of reference gene primer amplification, nucleated cell counts were estimated. Only in-frame clones appear in the TCRdb table, and some are missing; sequencing was by immunoSEQ multiplex PCR. For V, J and clone size, that table is used; D and trimming come from the DNA. The sample yields tens of thousands of clones, around 83% seen once. The TCR was taken from a man in his sixties with acute or convalescent COVID-19. V gene TRBV4-2 combines with J gene TRBJ2-2, with unresolved D. The specimen sequenced was peripheral blood. CDR3 in amino acids: CASSQESQTGELFF. CDR3 coding DNA: TGTGCCAGCAGCCAAGAATCGCAGACCGGGGAGCTGTTTTTT.